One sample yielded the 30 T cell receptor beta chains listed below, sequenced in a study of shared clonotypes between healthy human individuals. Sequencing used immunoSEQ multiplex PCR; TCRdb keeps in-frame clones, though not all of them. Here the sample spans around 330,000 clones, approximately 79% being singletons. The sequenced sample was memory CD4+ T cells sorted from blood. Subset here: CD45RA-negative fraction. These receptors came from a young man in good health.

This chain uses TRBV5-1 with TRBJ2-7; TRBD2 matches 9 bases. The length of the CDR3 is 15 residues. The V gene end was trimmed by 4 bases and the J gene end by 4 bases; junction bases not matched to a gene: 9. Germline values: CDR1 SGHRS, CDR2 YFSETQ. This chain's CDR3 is CASSETGTSSYEQYF. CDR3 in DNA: TGCGCCAGCAGCGAAACCGGGACTAGCAGTTACGAGCAGTACTTC.

CDR3 nucleotide sequence: TGTGCCAGCTCAACGGCCGAGCAGCGGTTCTTC. The encoded protein is CASSTAEQRFF. The chain recombines TRBV18 with TRBJ2-1; no definite D call. V dropped 5 bases and J dropped 15 bases, with 14 bases sitting between them. The germline CDR1 and CDR2 sequences are KGHSH and LQKENI. The CDR3 has 11 amino acids.

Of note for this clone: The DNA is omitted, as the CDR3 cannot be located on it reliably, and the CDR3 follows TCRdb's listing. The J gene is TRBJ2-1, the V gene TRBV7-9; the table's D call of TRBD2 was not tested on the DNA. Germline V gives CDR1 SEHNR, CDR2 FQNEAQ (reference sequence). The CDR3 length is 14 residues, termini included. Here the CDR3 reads CASSTSGAHNEQFF.

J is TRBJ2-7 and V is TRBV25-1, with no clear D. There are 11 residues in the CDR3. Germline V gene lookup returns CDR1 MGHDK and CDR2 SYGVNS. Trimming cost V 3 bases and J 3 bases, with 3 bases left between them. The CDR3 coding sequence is TGTGCCAGCAGTGATGTCTACGAGCAGTACTTC. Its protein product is CASSDVYEQYF.

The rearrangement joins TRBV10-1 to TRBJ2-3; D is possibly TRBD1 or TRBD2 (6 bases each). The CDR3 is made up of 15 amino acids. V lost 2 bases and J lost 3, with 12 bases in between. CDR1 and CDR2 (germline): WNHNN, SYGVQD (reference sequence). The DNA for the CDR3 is TGCGCCAGCAGTGAGGGGGGGCAAGGTACAGATACGCAGTATTTT. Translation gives CASSEGGQGTDTQYF.

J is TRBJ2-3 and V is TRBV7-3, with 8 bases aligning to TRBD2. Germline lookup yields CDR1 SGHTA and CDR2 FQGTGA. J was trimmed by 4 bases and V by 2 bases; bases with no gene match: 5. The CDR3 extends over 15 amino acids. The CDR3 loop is CASSLAGGAPDTQYF. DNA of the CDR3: TGTGCCAGCAGCTTAGCGGGAGGAGCCCCAGATACGCAGTATTTT.

Written as DNA, the CDR3 is TGTGCCAGCAGGAGGGACAGGTTTGAAAAACTGTTTTTT. It specifies CASRRDRFEKLFF. The chain employs TRBV6-1 and TRBJ1-4; 8 bases map to TRBD1. V gave up 6 bases and J gave up 7 bases; unmatched junction bases: 4. The CDR3 covers 13 residues. Germline V lookup: CDR1 MNHNS, CDR2 SASEGT.

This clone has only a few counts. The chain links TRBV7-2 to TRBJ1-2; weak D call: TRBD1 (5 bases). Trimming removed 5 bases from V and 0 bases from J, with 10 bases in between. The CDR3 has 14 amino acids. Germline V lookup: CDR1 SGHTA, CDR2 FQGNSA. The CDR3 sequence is CASSPPTANYGYTF. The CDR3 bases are TGTGCCAGCAGCCCACCGACAGCTAACTATGGCTACACCTTC.

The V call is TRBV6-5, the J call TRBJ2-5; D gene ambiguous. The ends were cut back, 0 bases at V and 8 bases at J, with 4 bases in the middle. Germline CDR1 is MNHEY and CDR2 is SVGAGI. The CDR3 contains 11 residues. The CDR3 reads CASSYSQTQYF. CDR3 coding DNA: TGTGCCAGCAGTTACTCCCAAACCCAGTACTTC.

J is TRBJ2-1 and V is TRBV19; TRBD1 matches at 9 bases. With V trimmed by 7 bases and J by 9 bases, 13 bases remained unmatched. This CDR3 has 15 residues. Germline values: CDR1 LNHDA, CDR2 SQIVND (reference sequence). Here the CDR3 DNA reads TGTGCCAGTAAGGAAGGACAGGGGTCAGCAAGTGAGCAGTTCTTC. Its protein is CASKEGQGSASEQFF.

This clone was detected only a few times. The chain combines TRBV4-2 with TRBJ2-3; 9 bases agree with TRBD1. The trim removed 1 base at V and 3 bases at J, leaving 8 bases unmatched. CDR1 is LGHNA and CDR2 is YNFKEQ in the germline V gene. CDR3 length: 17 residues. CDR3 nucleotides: TGTGCCAGCAGCCAAGCAACAGGGGGCGCGAGGACAGATACGCAGTATTTT. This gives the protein CASSQATGGARTDTQYF.

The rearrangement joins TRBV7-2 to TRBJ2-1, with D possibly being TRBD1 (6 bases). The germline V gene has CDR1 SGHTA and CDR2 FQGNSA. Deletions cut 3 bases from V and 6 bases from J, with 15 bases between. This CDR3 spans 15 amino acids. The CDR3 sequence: CASSLDRLTSNEQFF. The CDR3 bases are TGTGCCAGCAGCTTGGACAGACTAACCTCCAATGAGCAGTTCTTC.

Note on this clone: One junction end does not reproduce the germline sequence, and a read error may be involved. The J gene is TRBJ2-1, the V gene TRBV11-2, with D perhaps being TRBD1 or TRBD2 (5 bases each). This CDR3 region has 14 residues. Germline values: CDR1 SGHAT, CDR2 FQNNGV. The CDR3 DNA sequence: TGTGCCAGCAGCCCGGGTCCGGGACGCGGTTTTAGGATCTTC. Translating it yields CASSPGPGRGFRIF.

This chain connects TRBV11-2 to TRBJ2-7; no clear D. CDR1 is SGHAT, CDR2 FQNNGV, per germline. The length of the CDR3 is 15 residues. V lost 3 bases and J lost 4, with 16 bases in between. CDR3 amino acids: CASSFTPGPRYEQYF. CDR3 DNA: TGTGCCAGCAGCTTCACCCCAGGACCGAGGTACGAGCAGTACTTC.

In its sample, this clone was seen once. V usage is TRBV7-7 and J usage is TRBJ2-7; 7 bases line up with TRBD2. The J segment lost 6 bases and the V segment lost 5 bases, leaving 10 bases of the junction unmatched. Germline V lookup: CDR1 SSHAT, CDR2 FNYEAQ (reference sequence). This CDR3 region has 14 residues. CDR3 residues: CASSQSGGVGEQYF. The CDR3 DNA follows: TGTGCCAGCAGCCAGTCTGGGGGGGTCGGCGAGCAGTACTTC.

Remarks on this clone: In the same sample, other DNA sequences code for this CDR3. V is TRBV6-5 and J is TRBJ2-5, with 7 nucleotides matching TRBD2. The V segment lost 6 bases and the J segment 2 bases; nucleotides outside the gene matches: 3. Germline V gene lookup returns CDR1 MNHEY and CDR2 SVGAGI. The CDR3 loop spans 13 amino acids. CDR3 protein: CASSWTSQETQYF. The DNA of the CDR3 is TGTGCCAGCAGCTGGACTAGTCAAGAGACCCAGTACTTC.

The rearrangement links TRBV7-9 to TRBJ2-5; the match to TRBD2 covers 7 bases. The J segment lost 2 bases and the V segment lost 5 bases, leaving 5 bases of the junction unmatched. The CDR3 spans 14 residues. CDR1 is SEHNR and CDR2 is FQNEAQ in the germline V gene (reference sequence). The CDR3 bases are TGTGCCAGCAGCCACCTAGCGGATCAAGAGACCCAGTACTTC. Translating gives CASSHLADQETQYF.

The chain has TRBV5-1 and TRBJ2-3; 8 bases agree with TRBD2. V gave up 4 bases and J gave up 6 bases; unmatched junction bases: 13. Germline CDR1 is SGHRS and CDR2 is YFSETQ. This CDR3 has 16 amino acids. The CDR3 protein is CASSPNSGIGDDTQYF. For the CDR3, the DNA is TGCGCCAGCAGCCCTAATAGCGGGATTGGGGACGATACGCAGTATTTT.

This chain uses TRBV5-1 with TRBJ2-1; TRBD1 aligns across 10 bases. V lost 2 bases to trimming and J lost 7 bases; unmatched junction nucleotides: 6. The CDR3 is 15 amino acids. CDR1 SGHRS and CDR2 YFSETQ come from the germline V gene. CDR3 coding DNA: TGCGCCAGCAGCTTCGGGACAGGGGTAGGAAATGAGCAGTTCTTC. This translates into CASSFGTGVGNEQFF.

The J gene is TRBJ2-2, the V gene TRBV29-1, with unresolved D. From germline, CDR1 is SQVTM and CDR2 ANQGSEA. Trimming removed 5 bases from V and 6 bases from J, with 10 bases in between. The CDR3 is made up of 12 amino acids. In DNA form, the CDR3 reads TGCAGCGTTAGTTTTTTGGCCGGGGAGCTGTTTTTT. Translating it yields CSVSFLAGELFF.

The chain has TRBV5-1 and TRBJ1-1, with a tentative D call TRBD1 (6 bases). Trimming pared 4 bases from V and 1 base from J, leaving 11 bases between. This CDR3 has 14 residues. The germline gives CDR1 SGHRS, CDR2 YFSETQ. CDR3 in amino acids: CASSPIQGNTEAFF. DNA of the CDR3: TGCGCCAGCAGCCCCATACAGGGGAACACTGAAGCTTTCTTT.

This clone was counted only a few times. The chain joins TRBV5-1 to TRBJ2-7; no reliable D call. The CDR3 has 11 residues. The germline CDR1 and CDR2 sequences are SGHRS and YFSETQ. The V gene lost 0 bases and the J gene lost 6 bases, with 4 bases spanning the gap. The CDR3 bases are TGCGCCAGCAGCTTGGGCACCGAGCAGTACTTC. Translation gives CASSLGTEQYF.

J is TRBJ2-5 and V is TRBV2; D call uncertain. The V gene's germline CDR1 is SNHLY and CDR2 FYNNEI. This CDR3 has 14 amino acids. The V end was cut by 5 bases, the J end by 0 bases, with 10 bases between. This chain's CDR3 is CASSRGRYQETQYF. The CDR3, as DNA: TGTGCCAGCAGTAGAGGACGGTACCAAGAGACCCAGTACTTC.

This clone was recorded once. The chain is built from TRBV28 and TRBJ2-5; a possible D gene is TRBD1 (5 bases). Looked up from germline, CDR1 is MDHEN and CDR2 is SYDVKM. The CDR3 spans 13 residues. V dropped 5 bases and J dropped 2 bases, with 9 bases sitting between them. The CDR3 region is CASSAGNQETQYF. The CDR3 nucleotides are TGTGCCAGCAGTGCAGGGAATCAAGAGACCCAGTACTTC.

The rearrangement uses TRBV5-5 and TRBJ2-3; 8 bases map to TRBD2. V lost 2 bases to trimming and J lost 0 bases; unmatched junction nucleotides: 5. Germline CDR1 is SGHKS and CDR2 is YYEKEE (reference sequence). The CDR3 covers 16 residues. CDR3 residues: CASSFYSGASTDTQYF. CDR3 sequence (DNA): TGTGCCAGCAGCTTTTATAGCGGGGCTAGCACAGATACGCAGTATTTT. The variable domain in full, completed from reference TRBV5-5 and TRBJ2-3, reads DAGVTQSPTHLIKTRGQQVTLRCSPISGHKSVSWYQQVLGQGPQFIFQYYEKEERGRGNFPDRFSARQFPNYSSELNVNALLLGDSALYLCASSFYSGASTDTQYFGPGTRLTVL.

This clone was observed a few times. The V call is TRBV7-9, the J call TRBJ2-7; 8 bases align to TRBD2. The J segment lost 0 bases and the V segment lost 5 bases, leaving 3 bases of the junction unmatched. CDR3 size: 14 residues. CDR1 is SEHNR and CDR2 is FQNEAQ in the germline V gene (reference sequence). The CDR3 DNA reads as TGTGCCAGCAGCGTTAGCGGGACCTCCTACGAGCAGTACTTC. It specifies CASSVSGTSYEQYF.

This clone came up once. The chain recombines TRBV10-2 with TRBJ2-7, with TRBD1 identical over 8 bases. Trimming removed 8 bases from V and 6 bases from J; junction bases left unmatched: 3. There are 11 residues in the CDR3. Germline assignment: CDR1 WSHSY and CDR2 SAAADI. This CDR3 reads CASGQGVEQYF. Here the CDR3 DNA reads TGCGCCAGCGGACAGGGTGTCGAGCAGTACTTC.

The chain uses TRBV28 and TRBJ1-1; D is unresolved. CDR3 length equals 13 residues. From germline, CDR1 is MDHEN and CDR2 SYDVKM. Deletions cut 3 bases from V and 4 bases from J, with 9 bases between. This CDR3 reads CASSFTFSTEAFF. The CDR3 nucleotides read TGTGCCAGCAGTTTCACGTTTTCCACTGAAGCTTTCTTT.

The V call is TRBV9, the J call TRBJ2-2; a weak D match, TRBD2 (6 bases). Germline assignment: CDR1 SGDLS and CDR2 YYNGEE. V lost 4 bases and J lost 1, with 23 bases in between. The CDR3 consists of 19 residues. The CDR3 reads CASSLNRDSPNLNTGELFF. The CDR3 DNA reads TGTGCCAGCAGCTTAAACCGGGACTCACCCAACCTGAACACCGGGGAGCTGTTTTTT. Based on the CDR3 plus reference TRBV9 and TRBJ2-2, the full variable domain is DSGVTQTPKHLITATGQRVTLRCSPRSGDLSVYWYQQSLDQGLQFLIQYYNGEERAKGNILERFSAQQFPDLHSELNLSSLELGDSALYFCASSLNRDSPNLNTGELFFGEGSRLTVL.

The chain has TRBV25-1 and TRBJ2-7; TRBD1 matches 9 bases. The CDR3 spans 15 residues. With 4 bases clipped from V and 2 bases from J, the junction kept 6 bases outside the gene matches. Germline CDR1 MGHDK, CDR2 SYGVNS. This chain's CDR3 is CASSGPGQGPYEQYF. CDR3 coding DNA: TGTGCCAGCAGTGGCCCGGGACAGGGCCCCTACGAGCAGTACTTC.